One and the same sample provided the 11 T cell receptor beta chains below, sequenced in a study of vaccination effects on CD4 cells after COVID-19 (dated by TCRdb to between 2020 and 2023). Libraries came from the immunoSEQ multiplex PCR assay. Here the immuneACCESS table is served through TCRdb, limited to in-frame sequences with V and J called. Missing clones are a known gap in these copies; in checked studies unresolved V genes cover under half, and the rest lacks a known reason. Counted in this sample were about 70,000 clones; roughly 80% of them appeared once. About 2% of the sample is taken by the ten largest. These receptors' targets are unknown. After roughly 11 days of culture, CD4+ T cells were isolated with the EasySep CD4+ T cell isolation kit. The sample here was CD4+ T cells from PBMCs cultured without peptide, taken before COVID-19 vaccination. The receptors originated from a human donor who received a COVID-19 vaccine.

The V gene is TRBV5-1, the J gene TRBJ2-1; D may match TRBD1 or TRBD2 (6 bases each). The V end was cut by 4 bases, the J end by 0 bases, with 14 bases between. The CDR3 sequence is 16 residues long. Germline values: CDR1 SGHRS, CDR2 YFSETQ. The CDR3 protein is CASSPLGGSSYNEQFF. The DNA of the CDR3 is TGCGCCAGCAGCCCCCTAGGGGGGAGCTCCTACAATGAGCAGTTCTTC.

This chain links TRBV9 with TRBJ1-2; possibly TRBD1 for D (5 bases). Per the germline V gene, CDR1 is SGDLS and CDR2 is YYNGEE. The germline V and J ends were trimmed by 0 bases and 2 bases, with 8 bases remaining between them. The CDR3 extends over 14 amino acids. CDR3 sequence: CASSVGKGNYGYTF. For the CDR3, the DNA is TGTGCCAGCAGCGTAGGAAAGGGGAACTATGGCTACACCTTC.

The chain joins TRBV7-9 to TRBJ2-1; 7 bases map to TRBD2. The CDR3 has 17 residues. Trimming cost V 3 bases and J 0 bases; bases outside gene matches: 8. Germline assignment: CDR1 SEHNR and CDR2 FQNEAQ (reference sequence). Here the CDR3 reads CASSFPTSSSSYNEQFF. In nucleotides, the CDR3 is TGTGCCAGCAGCTTTCCGACTAGCTCTAGCTCCTACAATGAGCAGTTCTTC.

The V gene is TRBV4-1, the J gene TRBJ2-3, with no clear D. From germline, CDR1 is MGHRA and CDR2 YSYEKL. The length of the CDR3 is 14 residues. Trimming shortened V by 1 base and J by 4 bases, and 9 bases separated the two germline ends. CDR3 DNA sequence: TGCGCCAGCAGCCAAGGGCTAACCCCAGATACGCAGTATTTT. Protein: CASSQGLTPDTQYF.

The rearrangement links TRBV20-1 to TRBJ2-7; the D gene is possibly TRBD2 (5 bases). The CDR3 extends over 11 amino acids. Trimming left V 6 bases short and J 3 bases short, with 9 bases between. Germline assignment: CDR1 DFQATT and CDR2 SNEGSKA (reference sequence). The CDR3 sequence: CSAPGFYEQYV. CDR3 nucleotides: TGCAGTGCCCCGGGATTCTACGAGCAGTACGTC.

The rearrangement joins TRBV18 to TRBJ1-1; TRBD1 matches at 8 bases. The junction had 8 bases not matched to a gene; V was cut back by 8 bases and J by 0 bases. This CDR3 contains 15 residues. CDR1 is KGHSH, CDR2 LQKENI, per germline. This chain's CDR3 is CASTTRQGMNTEAFF. In DNA, the CDR3 is TGTGCCAGCACAACAAGACAGGGGATGAACACTGAAGCTTTCTTT.

The chain couples TRBV7-4 to TRBJ1-5; TRBD1 might be the D (5 bases). Trimming removed 2 bases from V and 7 bases from J, with 18 bases in between. CDR3 length: 16 residues. From germline, CDR1 is SGHVT and CDR2 SQSDAQ. CDR3 nucleotides: TGTGCCAGCAGCTTACGTCCCAGGGTGGAGGGCCAGCCCCAGCATTTT. It yields the protein CASSLRPRVEGQPQHF.

The rearrangement joins TRBV5-1 to TRBJ1-4; D is ambiguous. This CDR3 is built from 15 residues. V shed 0 bases and J shed 2 bases, with 8 bases lying between them. Per the germline V gene, CDR1 is SGHRS and CDR2 is YFSETQ. The CDR3 DNA reads TGCGCCAGCAGCTTGGTCCCGAGGACTAATGAAAAACTGTTTTTT. Translated: CASSLVPRTNEKLFF.

This rearrangement joins TRBV19 to TRBJ2-7; 8 nucleotides line up with TRBD2. Trimming cost V 4 bases and J 4 bases; bases outside gene matches: 15. CDR3 length: 17 residues. Per the germline V gene, CDR1 is LNHDA and CDR2 is SQIVND (reference sequence). The CDR3 coding sequence is TGTGCCAGTAGTACGGGGGAATGTGCGGGGGGCGCTTACGAGCAGTACGTC. Translation: CASSTGECAGGAYEQYV.

The V and J genes are TRBV5-8 and TRBJ2-3; perhaps TRBD1 as D (6 bases). V dropped 6 bases and J dropped 2 bases, with 16 bases sitting between them. The CDR3 totals 15 residues. The germline V gene encodes CDR1 SGHTS and CDR2 YDEGEE. CDR3: CASTLRDKHTDTQYF. Written as DNA, the CDR3 is TGTGCCAGCACCCTAAGGGACAAGCACACAGATACGCAGTATTTT.

This clone was observed a few times. This chain joins TRBV7-9 and TRBJ2-1, with D maybe TRBD2 (9 bases). Germline V CDR1 and CDR2: SEHNR, FQNEAQ (reference sequence). Trimming removed 10 bases at V and 6 bases at J, with 31 bases between. The CDR3 loop spans 18 amino acids. CDR3 DNA sequence: TGTGCCAACCTTGGGGACAGGCGAGGTAGCGGGGGAGGCAATGAGCAGTTCTTC. Protein product: CANLGDRRGSGGGNEQFF.